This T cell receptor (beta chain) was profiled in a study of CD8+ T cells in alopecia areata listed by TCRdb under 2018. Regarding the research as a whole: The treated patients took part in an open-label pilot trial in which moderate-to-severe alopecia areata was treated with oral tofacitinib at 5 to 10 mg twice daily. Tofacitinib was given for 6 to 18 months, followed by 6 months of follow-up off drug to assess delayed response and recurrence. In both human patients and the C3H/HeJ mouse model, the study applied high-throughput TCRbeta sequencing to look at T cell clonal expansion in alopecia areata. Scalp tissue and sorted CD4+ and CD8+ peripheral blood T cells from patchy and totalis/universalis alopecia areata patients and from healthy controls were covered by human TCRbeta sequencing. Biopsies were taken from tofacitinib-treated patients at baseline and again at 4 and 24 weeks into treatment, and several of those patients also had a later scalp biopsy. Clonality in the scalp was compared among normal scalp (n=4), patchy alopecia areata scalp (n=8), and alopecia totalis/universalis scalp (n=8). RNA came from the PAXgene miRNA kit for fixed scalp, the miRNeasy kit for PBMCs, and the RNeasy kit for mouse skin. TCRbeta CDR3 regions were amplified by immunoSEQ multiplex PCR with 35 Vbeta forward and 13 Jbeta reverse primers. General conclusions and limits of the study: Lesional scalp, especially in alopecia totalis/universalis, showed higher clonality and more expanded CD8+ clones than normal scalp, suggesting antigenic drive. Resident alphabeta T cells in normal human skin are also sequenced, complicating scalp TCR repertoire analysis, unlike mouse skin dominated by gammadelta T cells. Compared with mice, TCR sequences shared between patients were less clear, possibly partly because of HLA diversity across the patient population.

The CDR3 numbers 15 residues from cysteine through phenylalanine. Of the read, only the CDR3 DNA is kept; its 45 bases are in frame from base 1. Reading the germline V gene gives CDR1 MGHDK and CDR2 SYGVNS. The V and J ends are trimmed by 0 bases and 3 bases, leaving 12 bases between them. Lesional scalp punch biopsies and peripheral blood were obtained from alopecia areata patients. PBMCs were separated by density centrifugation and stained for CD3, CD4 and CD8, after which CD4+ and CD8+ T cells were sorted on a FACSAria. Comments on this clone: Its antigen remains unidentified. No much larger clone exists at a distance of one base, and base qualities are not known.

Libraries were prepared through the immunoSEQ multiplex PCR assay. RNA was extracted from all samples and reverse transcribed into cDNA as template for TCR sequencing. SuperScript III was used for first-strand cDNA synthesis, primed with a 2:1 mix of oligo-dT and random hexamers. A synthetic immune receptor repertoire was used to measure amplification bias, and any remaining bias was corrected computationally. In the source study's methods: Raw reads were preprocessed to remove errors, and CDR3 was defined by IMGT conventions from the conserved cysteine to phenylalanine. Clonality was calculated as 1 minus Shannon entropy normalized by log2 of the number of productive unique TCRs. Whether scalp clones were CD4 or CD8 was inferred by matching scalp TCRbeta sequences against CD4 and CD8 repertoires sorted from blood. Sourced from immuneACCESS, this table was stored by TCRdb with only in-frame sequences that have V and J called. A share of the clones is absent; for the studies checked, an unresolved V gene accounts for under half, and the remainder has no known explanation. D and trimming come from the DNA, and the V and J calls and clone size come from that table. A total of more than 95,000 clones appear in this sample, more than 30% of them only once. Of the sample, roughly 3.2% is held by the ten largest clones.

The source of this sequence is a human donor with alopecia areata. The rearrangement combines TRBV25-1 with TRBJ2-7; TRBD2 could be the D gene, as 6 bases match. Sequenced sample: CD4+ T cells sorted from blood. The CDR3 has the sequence CASSEYEGGVYEQYF. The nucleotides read TGTGCCAGCAGTGAATACGAAGGAGGGGTCTACGAGCAGTACTTC.